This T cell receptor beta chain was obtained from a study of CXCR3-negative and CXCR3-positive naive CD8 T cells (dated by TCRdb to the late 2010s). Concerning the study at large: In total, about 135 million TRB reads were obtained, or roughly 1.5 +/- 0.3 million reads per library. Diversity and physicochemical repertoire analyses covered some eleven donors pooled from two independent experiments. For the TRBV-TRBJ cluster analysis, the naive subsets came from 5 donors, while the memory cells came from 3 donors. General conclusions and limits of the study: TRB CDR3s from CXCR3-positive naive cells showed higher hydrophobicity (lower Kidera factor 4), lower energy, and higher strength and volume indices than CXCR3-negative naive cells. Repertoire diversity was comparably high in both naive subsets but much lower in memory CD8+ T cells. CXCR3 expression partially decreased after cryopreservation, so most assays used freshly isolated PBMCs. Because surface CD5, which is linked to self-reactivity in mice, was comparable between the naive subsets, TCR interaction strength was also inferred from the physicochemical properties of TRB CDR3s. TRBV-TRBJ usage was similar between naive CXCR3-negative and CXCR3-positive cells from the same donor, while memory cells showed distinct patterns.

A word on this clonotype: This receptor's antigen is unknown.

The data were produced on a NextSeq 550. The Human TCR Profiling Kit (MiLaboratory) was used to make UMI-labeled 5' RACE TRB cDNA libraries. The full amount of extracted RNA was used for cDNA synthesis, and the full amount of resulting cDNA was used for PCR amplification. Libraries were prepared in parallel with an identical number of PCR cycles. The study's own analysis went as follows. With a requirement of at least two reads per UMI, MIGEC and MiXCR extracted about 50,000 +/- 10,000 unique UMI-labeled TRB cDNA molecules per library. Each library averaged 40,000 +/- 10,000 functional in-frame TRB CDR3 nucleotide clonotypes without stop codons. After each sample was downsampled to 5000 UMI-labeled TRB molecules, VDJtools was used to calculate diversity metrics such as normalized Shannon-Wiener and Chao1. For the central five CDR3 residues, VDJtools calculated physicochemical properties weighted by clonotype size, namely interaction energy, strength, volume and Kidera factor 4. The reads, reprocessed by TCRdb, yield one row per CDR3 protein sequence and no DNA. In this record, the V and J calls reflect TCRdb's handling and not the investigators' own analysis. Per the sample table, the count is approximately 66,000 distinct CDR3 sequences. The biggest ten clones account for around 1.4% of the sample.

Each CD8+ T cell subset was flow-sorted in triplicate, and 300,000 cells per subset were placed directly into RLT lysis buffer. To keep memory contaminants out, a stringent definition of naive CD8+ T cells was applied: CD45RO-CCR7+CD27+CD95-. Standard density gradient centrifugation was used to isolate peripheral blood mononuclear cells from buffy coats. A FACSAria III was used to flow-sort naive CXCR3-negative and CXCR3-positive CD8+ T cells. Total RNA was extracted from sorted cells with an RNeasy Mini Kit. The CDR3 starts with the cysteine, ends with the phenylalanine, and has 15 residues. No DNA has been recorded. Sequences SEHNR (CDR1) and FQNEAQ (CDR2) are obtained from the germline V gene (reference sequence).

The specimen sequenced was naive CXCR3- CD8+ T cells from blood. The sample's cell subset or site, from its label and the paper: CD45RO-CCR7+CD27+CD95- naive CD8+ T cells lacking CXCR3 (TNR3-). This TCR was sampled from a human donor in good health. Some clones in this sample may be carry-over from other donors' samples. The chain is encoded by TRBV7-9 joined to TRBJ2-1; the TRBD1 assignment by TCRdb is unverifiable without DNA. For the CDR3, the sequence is CASSASPPPYNEQFF.